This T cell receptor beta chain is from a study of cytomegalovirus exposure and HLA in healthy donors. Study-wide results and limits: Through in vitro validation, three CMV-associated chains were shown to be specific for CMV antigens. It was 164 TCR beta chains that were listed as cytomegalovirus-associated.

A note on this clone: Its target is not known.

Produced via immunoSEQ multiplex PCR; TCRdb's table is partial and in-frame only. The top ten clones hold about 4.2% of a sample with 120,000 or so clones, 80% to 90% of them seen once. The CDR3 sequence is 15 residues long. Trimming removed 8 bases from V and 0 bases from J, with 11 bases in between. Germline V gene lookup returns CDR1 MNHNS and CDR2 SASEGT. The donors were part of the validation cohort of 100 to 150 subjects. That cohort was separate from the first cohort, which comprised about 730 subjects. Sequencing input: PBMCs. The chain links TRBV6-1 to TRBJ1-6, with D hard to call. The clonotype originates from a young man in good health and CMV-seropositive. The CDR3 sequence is CASQESDSYNSPLHF. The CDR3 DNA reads TGTGCCAGCCAAGAGTCCGACTCCTATAATTCACCCCTCCACTTT.